These T cell receptor beta chains were read from a single sample in a study of T-cell memory formation after mild COVID-19. One entry per CDR3 protein results from TCRdb running MiXCR on the 5' RACE reads. The sample holds about 210,000 distinct CDR3 sequences, around 30% seen once. The source material was PBMCs or a T cell subset sorted from them (not recorded which). These TCRs come from an adult woman who had mild COVID-19 (a few samples of this study predate the infection). Cell type and time point are not known. CDR3s include the opening cysteine and the closing phenylalanine or tryptophan. Fields, in order: CDR3 DNA, CDR3 protein, D gene, V gene, clone size, J gene. D genes are given only for firm matches. Clone size, where shown, is once, few, many, or a class for clones that have expanded.

CDR3 DNA: TGTGCCTCCAAACAGGGGAACACCGGGGAGCTGTTTTTT
CDR3 protein: CASKQGNTGELFF
D gene: NA
V gene: TRBV10-3
clone size: many
J gene: TRBJ2-2

CDR3 DNA: TGCAGTGCTGCCGGGACTAGCGAACCCTACGAGCAGTACTTC
CDR3 protein: CSAAGTSEPYEQYF
D gene: TRBD2
V gene: TRBV20-1
clone size: few
J gene: TRBJ2-7

CDR3 DNA: TGTGCTAGTGGTTTGGTATCCGGGGACACCGGGGAGCTGTTTTTT
CDR3 protein: CASGLVSGDTGELFF
D gene: NA
V gene: TRBV12-5
clone size: few
J gene: TRBJ2-2

CDR3 DNA: TGTGCCAGCAGCCAAGGGCCACTGAGCTCCTACGAGCAGTACTTC
CDR3 protein: CASSQGPLSSYEQYF
D gene: NA
V gene: TRBV3-1
clone size: many
J gene: TRBJ2-7

CDR3 DNA: TGCGCCAGCAGCACGGCGACAGCGAACACTGAAGCTTTCTTT
CDR3 protein: CASSTATANTEAFF
D gene: NA
V gene: TRBV5-1
clone size: NA
J gene: TRBJ1-1

CDR3 DNA: TGTGCCACCAGCAACGCCCGTGGAGAGACCCAGTACTTC
CDR3 protein: CATSNARGETQYF
D gene: NA
V gene: TRBV15
clone size: few
J gene: TRBJ2-5

CDR3 DNA: TGTGCCATCGCGGGAGATGGGGGTGTGGGGCGCGAGCAGTACTTC
CDR3 protein: CAIAGDGGVGREQYF
D gene: TRBD2
V gene: TRBV10-3
clone size: few
J gene: TRBJ2-7

CDR3 DNA: TGTGCCAGCAGCCTGCTAGCGGGGGGATACACAGATACGCAGTATTTT
CDR3 protein: CASSLLAGGYTDTQYF
D gene: TRBD2
V gene: TRBV7-9
clone size: NA
J gene: TRBJ2-3

CDR3 DNA: TGTGCCAGCAGTTTAACGGCTTATCAGCCCCAGCATTTT
CDR3 protein: CASSLTAYQPQHF
D gene: NA
V gene: TRBV27
clone size: NA
J gene: TRBJ1-5

CDR3 DNA: TGTGCCAGCAGCGTAGTGGGACTTAAAGGCTACACCTTC
CDR3 protein: CASSVVGLKGYTF
D gene: NA
V gene: TRBV9
clone size: NA
J gene: TRBJ1-2

CDR3 DNA: TGTGCCACTCGACCTCCCTACTTCACAGATACGCAGTATTTT
CDR3 protein: CATRPPYFTDTQYF
D gene: NA
V gene: TRBV19
clone size: few
J gene: TRBJ2-3

CDR3 DNA: TGTGCCACCAGTGACCCGGGAGGGGCGAGCACAGATACGCAGTATTTT
CDR3 protein: CATSDPGGASTDTQYF
D gene: TRBD2
V gene: TRBV24-1
clone size: NA
J gene: TRBJ2-3

CDR3 DNA: TGTGCTAGTGGTTTGGTATTGGACGGCACCGGGGAGCTGTTTTTT
CDR3 protein: CASGLVLDGTGELFF
D gene: NA
V gene: TRBV12-5
clone size: NA
J gene: TRBJ2-2

CDR3 DNA: TGTGCCAGCAGCTTAACCTCTAGCGGTTCCCCGGGCACAGATACGCAGTATTTT
CDR3 protein: CASSLTSSGSPGTDTQYF
D gene: TRBD2
V gene: TRBV7-2
clone size: medium-sized
J gene: TRBJ2-3

CDR3 DNA: TGTGCCAGCAGGGCTAGCGCTCGGGCCAATGAGCAGTTCTTC
CDR3 protein: CASRASARANEQFF
D gene: NA
V gene: TRBV12-3/TRBV12-4
clone size: NA
J gene: TRBJ2-1

CDR3 DNA: TGTGCCAGCAGCCCTGGGGAGAATCAGCCCCAGCATTTT
CDR3 protein: CASSPGENQPQHF
D gene: NA
V gene: TRBV5-6
clone size: NA
J gene: TRBJ1-5

CDR3 DNA: TGTGCCAGCAGCCTCTCAACAGGGGTCAACGCTGAAGCTTTCTTT
CDR3 protein: CASSLSTGVNAEAFF
D gene: TRBD1
V gene: TRBV9
clone size: few
J gene: TRBJ1-1

CDR3 DNA: TGCGCCAGCAGGGTTCAGGGGCGAACCGGGGAGCTGTTTTTT
CDR3 protein: CASRVQGRTGELFF
D gene: NA
V gene: TRBV5-1
clone size: NA
J gene: TRBJ2-2

CDR3 DNA: TGTGCCACCAGTTGGGGGGGCGGGAGGGCCCAAGAGACCCAGTACTTC
CDR3 protein: CATSWGGGRAQETQYF
D gene: TRBD2
V gene: TRBV24-1
clone size: NA
J gene: TRBJ2-5

CDR3 DNA: TGCGCCAGCAGTCACCAGAAGACAGGGCGGGAGACCCAGTACTTC
CDR3 protein: CASSHQKTGRETQYF
D gene: TRBD1
V gene: TRBV23-1
clone size: NA
J gene: TRBJ2-5